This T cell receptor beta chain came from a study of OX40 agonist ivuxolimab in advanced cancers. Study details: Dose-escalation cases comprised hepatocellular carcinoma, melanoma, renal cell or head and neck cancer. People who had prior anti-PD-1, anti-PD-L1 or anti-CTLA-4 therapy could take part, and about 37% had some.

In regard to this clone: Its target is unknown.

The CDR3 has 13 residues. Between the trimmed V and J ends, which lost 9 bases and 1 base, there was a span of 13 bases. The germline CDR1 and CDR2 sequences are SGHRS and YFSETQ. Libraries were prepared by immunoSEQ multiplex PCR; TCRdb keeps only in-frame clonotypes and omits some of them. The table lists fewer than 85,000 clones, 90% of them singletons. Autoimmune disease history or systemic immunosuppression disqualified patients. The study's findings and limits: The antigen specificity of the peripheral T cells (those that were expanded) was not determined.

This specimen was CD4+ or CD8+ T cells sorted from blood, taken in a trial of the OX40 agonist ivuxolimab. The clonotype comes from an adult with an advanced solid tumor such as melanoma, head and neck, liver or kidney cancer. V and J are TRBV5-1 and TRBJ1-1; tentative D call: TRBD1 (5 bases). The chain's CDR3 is CATSTAQNTEAFF. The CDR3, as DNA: TGCGCCACATCGACAGCTCAGAACACTGAAGCTTTCTTT.